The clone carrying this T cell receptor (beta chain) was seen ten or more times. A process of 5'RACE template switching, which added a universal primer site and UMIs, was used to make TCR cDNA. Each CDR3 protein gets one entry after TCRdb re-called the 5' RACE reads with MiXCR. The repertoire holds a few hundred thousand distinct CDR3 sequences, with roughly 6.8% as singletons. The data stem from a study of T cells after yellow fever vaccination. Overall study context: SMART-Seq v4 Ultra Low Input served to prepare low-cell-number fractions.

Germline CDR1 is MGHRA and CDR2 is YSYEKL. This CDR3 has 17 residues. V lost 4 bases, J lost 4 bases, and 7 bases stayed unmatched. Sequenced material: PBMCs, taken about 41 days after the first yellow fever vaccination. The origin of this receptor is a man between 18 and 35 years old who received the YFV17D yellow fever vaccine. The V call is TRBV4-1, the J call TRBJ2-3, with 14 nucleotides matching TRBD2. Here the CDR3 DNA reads TGCGCCAGCAGCCGTCGACTAGCGGGGGGGATCCCAGATACGCAGTATTTT. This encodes CASSRRLAGGIPDTQYF.